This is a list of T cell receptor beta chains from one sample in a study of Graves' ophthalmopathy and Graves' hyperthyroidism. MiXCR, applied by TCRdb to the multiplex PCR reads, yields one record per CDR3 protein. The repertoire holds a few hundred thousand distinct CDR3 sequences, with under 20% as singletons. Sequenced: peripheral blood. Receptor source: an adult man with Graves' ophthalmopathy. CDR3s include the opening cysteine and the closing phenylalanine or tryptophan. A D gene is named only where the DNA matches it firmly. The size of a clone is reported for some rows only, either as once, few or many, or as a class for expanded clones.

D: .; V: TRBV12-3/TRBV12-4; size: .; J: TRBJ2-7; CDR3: CASSLAQGPRPYEQYF; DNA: TGTGCCAGCAGTTTGGCCCAGGGCCCGAGACCCTACGAGCAGTACTTC
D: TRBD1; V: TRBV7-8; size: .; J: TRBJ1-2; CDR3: CAWSRTGVGNGYTF; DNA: TGTGCCTGGAGCCGGACAGGGGTTGGTAATGGCTACACCTTC
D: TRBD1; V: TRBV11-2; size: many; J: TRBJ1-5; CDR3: CASSFYGTGSNQPQHF; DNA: TGTGCCAGCAGCTTCTACGGGACAGGTAGCAATCAGCCCCAGCATTTT
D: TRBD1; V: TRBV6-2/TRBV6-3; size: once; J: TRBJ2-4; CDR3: CASSGTGGFKNIQYF; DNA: TGTGCCAGCAGCGGGACAGGGGGCTTCAAAAACATTCAGTACTTC
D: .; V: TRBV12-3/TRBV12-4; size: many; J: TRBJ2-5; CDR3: CASSLNPPQETQYF; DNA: TGTGCCAGCAGTTTAAACCCACCGCAAGAGACCCAGTACTTC
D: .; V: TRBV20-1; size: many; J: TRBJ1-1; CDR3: CSARTEDTEAFF; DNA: TGCAGTGCTAGGACAGAGGACACTGAAGCTTTCTTT
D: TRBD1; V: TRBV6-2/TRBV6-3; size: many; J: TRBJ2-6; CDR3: CASSRQGAGSGANVLTF; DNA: TGTGCCAGCAGTCGACAGGGAGCCGGCTCTGGGGCCAACGTCCTGACTTTC
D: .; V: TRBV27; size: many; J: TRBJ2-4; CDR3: CASSSVLAKNIQYF; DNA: TGTGCCAGCAGTTCAGTTCTAGCCAAAAACATTCAGTACTTC
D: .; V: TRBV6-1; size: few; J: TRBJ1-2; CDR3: CASSESRDYGYTF; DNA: TGTGCCAGCAGTGAATCCAGGGACTATGGCTACACCTTC
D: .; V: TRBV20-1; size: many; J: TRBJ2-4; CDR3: CSAWDGRAKNIQYF; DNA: TGCAGTGCTTGGGACGGACGGGCCAAAAACATTCAGTACTTC
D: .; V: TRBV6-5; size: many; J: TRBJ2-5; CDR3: CASSPIERAQETQYF; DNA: TGTGCCAGCAGTCCAATCGAGCGCGCCCAAGAGACCCAGTACTTC
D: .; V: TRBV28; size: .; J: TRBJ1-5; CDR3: CASRDYRVASNQPQHF; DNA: TGTGCCAGCAGGGACTACAGGGTGGCGAGCAATCAGCCCCAGCATTTT
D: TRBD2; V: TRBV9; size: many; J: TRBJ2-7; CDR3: CASSVGLAGGPSSYEQYF; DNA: TGTGCCAGCAGCGTAGGGCTAGCGGGAGGTCCAAGCTCCTACGAGCAGTACTTC
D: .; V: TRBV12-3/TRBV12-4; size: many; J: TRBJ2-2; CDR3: CASSLGARTGELFF; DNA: TGTGCCAGCAGTTTGGGAGCGAGGACCGGGGAGCTGTTTTTT
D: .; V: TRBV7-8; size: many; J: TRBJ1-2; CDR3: CASSLLFRERNNYGYTF; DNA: TGTGCCAGCAGCTTACTTTTTCGGGAGAGAAATAACTATGGCTACACCTTC